This T cell receptor (beta chain) is drawn from a study of Ad26.COV2.S vaccination and SARS-CoV-2 variants. Study observations and caveats: TCR breadth and depth estimates may have understated total T cell responses.

The repertoire was sequenced with immunoSEQ multiplex PCR; TCRdb's copy has only in-frame clones and lacks some. The sample lists hundreds of thousands of clones, roughly 90% occurring once. Sample treatment: about 20 received Ad26.COV2.S at low or high dose, single or two shots; about 5 received placebo; per-sample allocation not given. It was on day 63 after the first vaccine or placebo injection that samples were taken. A word on this clone: The antigen is undetermined.

CDR3 length equals 17 residues. Per germline, CDR1 MNHEY and CDR2 SMNVEV (reference sequence). V lost 2 bases, J lost 6 bases, and 11 bases stayed unmatched. The sequence was obtained from a person between 18 and 60 years old who received the Ad26.COV2.S COVID-19 vaccine or a placebo. This chain connects TRBV27 to TRBJ1-5, with 9 bases matching TRBD1. The sequenced sample was peripheral blood, obtained in a trial of Ad26.COV2.S vaccine versus placebo. The CDR3 DNA is TGTGCCAGCAGTTTAAGGCCCCCGGGACAGGGTGGTCAGCCCCAGCATTTT. As protein: CASSLRPPGQGGQPQHF.